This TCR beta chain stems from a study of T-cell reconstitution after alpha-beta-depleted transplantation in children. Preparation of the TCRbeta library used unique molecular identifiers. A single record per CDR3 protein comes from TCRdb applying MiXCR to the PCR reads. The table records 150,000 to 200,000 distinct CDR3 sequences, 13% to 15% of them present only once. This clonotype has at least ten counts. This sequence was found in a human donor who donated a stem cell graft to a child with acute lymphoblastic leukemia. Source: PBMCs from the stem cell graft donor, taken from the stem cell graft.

CDR3: CASSTEARQPQHF. CDR3 DNA: TGTGCCAGCAGCACGGAGGCGCGTCAGCCCCAGCATTTT. The chain employs TRBV7-2 and TRBJ1-5, with unresolved D. Between the trimmed V and J ends, which lost 5 bases and 6 bases, there was a span of 11 bases. CDR1 is SGHTA, CDR2 FQGNSA, per germline. This CDR3 has 13 amino acids.